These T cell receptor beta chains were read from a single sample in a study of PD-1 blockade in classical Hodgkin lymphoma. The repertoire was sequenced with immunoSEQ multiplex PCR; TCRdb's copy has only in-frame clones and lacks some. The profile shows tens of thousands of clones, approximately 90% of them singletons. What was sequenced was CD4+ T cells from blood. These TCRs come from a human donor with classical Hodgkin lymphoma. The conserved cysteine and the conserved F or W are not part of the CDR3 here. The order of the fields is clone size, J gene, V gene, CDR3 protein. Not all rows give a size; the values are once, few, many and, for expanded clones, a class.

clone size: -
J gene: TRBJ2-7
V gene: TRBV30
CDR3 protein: AWGPGPYEQY

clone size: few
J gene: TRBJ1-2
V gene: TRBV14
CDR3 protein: ASSPSHYGYT

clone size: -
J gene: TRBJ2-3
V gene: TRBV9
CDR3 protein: ASSVATMRDTQY

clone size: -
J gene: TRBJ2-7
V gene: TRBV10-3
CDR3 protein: AISTTDRGGSEQY

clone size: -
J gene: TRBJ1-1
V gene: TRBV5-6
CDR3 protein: ASSLRGPREGTEAF

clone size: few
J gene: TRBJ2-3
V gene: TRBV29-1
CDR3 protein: SVEDPYGGIDTQY

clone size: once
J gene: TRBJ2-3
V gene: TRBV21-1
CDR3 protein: ASRNNPGLSTDTQY

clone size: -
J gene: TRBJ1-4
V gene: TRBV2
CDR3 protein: ASSTRGVTNEKLF

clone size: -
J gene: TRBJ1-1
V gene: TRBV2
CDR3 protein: ASSPSVPLNTEAF

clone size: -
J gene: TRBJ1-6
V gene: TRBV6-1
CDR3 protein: ASSVTGTGYNSPLH

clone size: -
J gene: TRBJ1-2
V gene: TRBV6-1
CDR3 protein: ASSEGTLGYT

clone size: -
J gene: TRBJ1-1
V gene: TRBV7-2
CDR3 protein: ASSSGRLNGGTEAF

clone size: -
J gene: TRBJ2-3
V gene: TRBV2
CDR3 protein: ASSEVGLAGLDTQY

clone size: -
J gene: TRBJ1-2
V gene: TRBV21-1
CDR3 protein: ASGDWDRVMGGYT

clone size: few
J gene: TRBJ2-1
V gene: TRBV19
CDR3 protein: ASSNSGGDNEQF

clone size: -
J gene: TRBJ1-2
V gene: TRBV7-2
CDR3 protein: ASSLWSRDPYGYT

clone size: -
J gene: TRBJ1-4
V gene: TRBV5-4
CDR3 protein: ASNKRGLSEKLF

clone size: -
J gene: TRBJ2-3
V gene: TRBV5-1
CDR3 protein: ASSTGSLGHTQY

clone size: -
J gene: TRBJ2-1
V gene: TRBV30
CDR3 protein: AWSVGLSGSNEQF

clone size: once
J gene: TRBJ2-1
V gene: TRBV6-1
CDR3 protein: ASSALGARSYNEQF

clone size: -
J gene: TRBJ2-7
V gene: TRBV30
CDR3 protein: AWRAMDRVYEQY